This TCR beta chain was documented in a study of blood T cell repertoires in COVID-19. Germline V gene sequence: CDR1 SGHRS, CDR2 YFSETQ. V lost 3 bases to trimming and J lost 1 base; unmatched junction nucleotides: 14. There are 18 residues in the CDR3. Using immunoSEQ multiplex PCR, the repertoire was profiled, and TCRdb retains in-frame clones only, with some absent. The table includes about 180,000 clones, over 80% detected once. The rearrangement uses TRBV5-1 and TRBJ2-5; 8 nucleotides match TRBD2. The sequence was obtained from a woman aged 45-59 years with acute or convalescent COVID-19. Sample: peripheral blood. The CDR3 DNA follows: TGCGCCAGCAGCTGGGGACTAGGTCAGGCTGGAACCCAAGAGACCCAGTACTTC. Protein sequence: CASSWGLGQAGTQETQYF.